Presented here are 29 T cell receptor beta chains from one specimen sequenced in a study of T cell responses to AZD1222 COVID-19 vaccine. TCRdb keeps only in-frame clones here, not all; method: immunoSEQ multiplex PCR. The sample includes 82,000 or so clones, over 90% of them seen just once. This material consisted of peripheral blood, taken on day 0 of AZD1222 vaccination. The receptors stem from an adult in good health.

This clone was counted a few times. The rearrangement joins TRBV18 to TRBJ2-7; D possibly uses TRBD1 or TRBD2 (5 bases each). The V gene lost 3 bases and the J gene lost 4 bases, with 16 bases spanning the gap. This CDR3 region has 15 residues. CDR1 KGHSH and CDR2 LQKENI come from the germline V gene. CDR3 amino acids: CASSPSGTVTYEQYF. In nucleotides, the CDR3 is TGTGCCAGCTCACCCTCCGGGACGGTGACATACGAGCAGTACTTC.

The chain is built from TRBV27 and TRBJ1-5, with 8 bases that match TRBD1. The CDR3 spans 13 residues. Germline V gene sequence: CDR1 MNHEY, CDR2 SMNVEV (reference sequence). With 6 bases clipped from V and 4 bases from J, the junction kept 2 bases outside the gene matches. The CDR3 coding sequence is TGTGCCAGCAGGACAGGGGCTAATCAGCCCCAGCATTTT. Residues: CASRTGANQPQHF.

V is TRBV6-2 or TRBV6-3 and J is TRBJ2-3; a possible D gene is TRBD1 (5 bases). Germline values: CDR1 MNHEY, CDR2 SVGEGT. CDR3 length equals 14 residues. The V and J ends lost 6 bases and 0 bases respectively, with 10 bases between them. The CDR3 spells CASSRQYSTDTQYF. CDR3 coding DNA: TGTGCCAGCAGCCGACAGTACAGCACAGATACGCAGTATTTT.

Written as DNA, the CDR3 is TGTGCCACCAGCAGAGACATCCGGACCAATGGCTACACCTTC. It encodes CATSRDIRTNGYTF. The chain links TRBV15 to TRBJ1-2; D is ambiguous. The germline V and J ends were trimmed by 0 bases and 6 bases, with 11 bases remaining between them. There are 14 residues in the CDR3. Germline CDR1 and CDR2: LNHNV and YYDKDF (reference sequence).

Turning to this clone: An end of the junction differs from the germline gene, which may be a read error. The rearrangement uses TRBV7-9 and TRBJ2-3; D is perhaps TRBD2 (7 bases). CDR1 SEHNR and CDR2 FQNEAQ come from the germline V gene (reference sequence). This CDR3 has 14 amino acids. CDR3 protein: CASTAVGGAETQYF. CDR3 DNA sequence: TGTGCCAGCACCGCGGTGGGGGGGGCAGAGACGCAGTATTTT. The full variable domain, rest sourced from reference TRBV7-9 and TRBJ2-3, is DTGVSQNPRHKITKRGQNVTFRCDPISEHNRLYWYRQTLGQGPEFLTYFQNEAQLEKSRLLSDRFSAERPKGSFSTLEIQRTEQGDSAMYLCASTAVGGAETQYFGPGTRLTVL.

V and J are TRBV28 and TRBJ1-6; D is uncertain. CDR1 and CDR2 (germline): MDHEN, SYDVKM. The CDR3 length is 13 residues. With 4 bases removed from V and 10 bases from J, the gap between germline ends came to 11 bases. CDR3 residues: CASSSLVRSPLHF. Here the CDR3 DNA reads TGTGCCAGCAGTTCCCTAGTAAGGTCACCCCTCCACTTT.

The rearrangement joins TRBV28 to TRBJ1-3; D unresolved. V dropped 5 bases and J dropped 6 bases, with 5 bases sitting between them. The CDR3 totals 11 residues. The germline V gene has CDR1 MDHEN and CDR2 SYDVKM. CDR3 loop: CASSLPNTIYF. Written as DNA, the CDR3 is TGTGCCAGCAGTCTACCAAACACCATATATTTT.

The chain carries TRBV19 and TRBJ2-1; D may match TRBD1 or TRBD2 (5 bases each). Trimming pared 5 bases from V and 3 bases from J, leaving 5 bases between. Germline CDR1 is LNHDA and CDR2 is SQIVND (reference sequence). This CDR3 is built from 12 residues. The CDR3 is CASSGGYNEQFF. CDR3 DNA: TGTGCCAGTAGTGGGGGCTACAATGAGCAGTTCTTC.

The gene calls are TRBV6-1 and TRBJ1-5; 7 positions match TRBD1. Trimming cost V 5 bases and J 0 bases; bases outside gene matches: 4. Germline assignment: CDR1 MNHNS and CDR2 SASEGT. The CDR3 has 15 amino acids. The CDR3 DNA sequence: TGTGCCAGCAGTACGACAGGGCCTAGCAATCAGCCCCAGCATTTT. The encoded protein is CASSTTGPSNQPQHF.

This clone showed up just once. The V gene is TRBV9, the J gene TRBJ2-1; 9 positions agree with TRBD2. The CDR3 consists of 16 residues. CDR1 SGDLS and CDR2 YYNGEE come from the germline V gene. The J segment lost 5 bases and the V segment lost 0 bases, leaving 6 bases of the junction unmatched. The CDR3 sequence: CASSVAIASGDNEQFF. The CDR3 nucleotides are TGTGCCAGCAGCGTAGCTATTGCTAGCGGGGACAATGAGCAGTTCTTC.

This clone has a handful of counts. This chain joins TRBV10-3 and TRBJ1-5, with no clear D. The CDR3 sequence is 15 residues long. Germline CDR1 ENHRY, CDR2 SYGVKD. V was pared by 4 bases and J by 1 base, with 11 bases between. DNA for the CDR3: TGTGCCATCAGTGCGAAGGGAGACAGCAATCAGCCCCAGCATTTT. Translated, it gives CAISAKGDSNQPQHF.

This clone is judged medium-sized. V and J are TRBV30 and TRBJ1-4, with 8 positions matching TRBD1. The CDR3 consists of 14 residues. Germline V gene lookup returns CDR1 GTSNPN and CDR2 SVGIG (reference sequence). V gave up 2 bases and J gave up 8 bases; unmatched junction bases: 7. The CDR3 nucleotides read TGTGCCTGGAGTACCCGGACAGGGAGAGAAAAACTGTTTTTT. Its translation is CAWSTRTGREKLFF.

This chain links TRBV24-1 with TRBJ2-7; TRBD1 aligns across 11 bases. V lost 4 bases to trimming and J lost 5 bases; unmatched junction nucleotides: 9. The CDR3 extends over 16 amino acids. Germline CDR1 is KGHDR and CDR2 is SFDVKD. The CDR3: CATSEPRTGGKDEQYF. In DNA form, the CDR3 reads TGTGCCACCAGTGAGCCTCGGACAGGGGGCAAGGACGAGCAGTACTTC.

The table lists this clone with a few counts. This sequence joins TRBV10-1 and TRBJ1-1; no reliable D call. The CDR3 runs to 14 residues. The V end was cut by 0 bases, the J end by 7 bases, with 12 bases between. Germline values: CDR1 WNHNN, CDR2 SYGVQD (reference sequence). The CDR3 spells CASSESSDIIEAFF. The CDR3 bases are TGCGCCAGCAGTGAGTCCTCCGACATCATTGAAGCTTTCTTT.

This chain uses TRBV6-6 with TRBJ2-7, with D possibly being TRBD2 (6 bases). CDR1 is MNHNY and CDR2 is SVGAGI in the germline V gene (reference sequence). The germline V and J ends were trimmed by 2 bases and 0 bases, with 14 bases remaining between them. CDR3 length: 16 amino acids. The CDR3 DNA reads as TGTGCCAGCAGTTACAGAGGCGGGGCAAGCTCCTACGAGCAGTACTTC. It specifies CASSYRGGASSYEQYF.

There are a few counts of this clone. The CDR3 reads CASSRDRASGNTIYF. The CDR3 DNA follows: TGTGCCAGCAGCCGAGACAGGGCCTCTGGAAACACCATATATTTT. The gene calls are TRBV7-8 and TRBJ1-3, with 7 bases fitting TRBD1. V gave up 5 bases and J gave up 0 bases; unmatched junction bases: 4. Germline CDR1 is SGHVS and CDR2 is FQNEAQ. The CDR3 covers 15 residues.

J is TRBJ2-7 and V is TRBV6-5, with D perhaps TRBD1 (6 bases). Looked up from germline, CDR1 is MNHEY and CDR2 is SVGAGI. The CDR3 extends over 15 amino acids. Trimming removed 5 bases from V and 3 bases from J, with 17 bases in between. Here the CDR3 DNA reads TGTGCCAGCAGTAAGGAACCGGGACAAAACTACGAGCAGTACTTC. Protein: CASSKEPGQNYEQYF.

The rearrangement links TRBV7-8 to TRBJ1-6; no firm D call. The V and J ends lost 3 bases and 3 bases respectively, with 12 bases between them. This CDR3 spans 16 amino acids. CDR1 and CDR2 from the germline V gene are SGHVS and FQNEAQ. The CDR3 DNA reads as TGTGCCAGCAGCTTCGGGTTAAGGCTCTATAATTCACCCCTCCACTTT. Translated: CASSFGLRLYNSPLHF.

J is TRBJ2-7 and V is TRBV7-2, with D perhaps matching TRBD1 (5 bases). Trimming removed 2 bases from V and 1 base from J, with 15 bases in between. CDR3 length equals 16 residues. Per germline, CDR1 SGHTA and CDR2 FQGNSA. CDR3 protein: CASSLLLSRGSYEQYF. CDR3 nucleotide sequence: TGTGCCAGCAGCTTACTGCTCTCTAGGGGTTCCTACGAGCAGTACTTC.

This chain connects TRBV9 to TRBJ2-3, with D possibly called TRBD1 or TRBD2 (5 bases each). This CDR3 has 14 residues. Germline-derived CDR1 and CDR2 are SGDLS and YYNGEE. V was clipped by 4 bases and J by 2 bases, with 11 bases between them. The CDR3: CASSPWGTTDTQYF. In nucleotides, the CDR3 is TGTGCCAGCAGCCCGTGGGGGACCACAGATACGCAGTATTTT.

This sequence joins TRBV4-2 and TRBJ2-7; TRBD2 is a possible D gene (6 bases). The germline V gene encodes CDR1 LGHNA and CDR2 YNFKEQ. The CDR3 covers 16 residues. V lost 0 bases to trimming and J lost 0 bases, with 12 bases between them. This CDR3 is CASSQDGGVPSYEQYF. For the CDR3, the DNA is TGTGCCAGCAGCCAAGATGGCGGGGTACCCTCCTACGAGCAGTACTTC.

CDR3 DNA: TGTGCCAGCAGCTTAGATGGGACAGGGGCAGGAAAACTGTTTTTT. Its protein is CASSLDGTGAGKLFF. The chain employs TRBV7-9 and TRBJ1-4, with 10 bases identical to TRBD1. CDR3 length: 15 residues. Germline CDR1 SEHNR, CDR2 FQNEAQ (reference sequence). Trimming cost V 1 base and J 10 bases; bases outside gene matches: 6.

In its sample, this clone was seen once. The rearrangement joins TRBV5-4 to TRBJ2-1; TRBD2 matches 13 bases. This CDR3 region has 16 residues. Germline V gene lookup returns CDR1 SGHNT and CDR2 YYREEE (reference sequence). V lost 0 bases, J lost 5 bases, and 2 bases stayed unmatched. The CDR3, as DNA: TGTGCCAGCAGCTTGGTGGGACTAGCGGGGAACAATGAGCAGTTCTTC. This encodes CASSLVGLAGNNEQFF.

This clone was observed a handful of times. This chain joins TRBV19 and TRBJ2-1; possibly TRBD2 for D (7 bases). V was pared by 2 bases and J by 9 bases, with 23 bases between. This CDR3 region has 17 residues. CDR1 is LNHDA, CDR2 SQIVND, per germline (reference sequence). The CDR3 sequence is CASSIHLSTGGGGEQFF. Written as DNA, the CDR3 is TGTGCCAGTAGTATACATCTATCGACCGGAGGGGGGGGTGAGCAGTTCTTC. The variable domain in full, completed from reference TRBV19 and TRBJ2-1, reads DGGITQSPKYLFRKEGQNVTLSCEQNLNHDAMYWYRQDPGQGLRLIYYSQIVNDFQKGDIAEGYSVSREKKESFPLTVTSAQKNPTAFYLCASSIHLSTGGGGEQFFGPGTRLTVL.

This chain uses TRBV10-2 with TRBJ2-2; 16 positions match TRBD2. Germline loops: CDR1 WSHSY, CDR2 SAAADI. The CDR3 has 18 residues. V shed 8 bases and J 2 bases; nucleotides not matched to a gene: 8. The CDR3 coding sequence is TGCGCCAGCTCCTTGGGACTAGCGGGGGGGCCAAACACCGGGGAGCTGTTTTTT. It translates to CASSLGLAGGPNTGELFF.

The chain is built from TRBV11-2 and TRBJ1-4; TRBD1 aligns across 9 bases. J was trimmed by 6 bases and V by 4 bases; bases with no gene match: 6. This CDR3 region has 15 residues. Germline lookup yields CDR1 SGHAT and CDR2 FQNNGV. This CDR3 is CASSSGTGLYEKLFF. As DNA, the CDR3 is TGTGCCAGCAGCTCCGGGACAGGGCTTTATGAAAAACTGTTTTTT.

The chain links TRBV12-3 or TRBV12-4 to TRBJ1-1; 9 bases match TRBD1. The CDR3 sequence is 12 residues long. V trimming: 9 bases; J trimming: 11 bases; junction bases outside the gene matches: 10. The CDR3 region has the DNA TGTGCCAGTGCTAACAGGGGGCTCGAGGCTTTCTTT. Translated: CASANRGLEAFF.

The chain's CDR3 is CASWGQGSEQYF. In nucleotides, the CDR3 is TGTGCCAGCTGGGGACAGGGGAGCGAGCAGTACTTC. The V gene is TRBV5-4, the J gene TRBJ2-7; 10 nucleotides line up with TRBD1. Trimming at V came to 7 bases and at J to 6 bases, leaving 4 bases not matched to a gene. This CDR3 is 12 amino acids long. Germline assignment: CDR1 SGHNT and CDR2 YYREEE (reference sequence).

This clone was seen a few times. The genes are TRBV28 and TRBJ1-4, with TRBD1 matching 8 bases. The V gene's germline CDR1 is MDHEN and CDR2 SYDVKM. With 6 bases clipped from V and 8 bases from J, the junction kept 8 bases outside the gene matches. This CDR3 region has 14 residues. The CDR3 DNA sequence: TGTGCCAGCAGCCCGACAGGGGTATTGGAAAAACTGTTTTTT. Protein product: CASSPTGVLEKLFF. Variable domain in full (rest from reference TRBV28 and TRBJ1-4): DVKVTQSSRYLVKRTGEKVFLECVQDMDHENMFWYRQDPGLGLRLIYFSYDVKMKEKGDIPEGYSVSREKKERFSLILESASTNQTSMYLCASSPTGVLEKLFFGSGTQLSVL.